This is a list of T cell receptor beta chains from one sample in a study of blood T cell repertoires in COVID-19. Clones were read by immunoSEQ multiplex PCR, and TCRdb kept only the in-frame ones, dropping some. The profile shows under 250,000 clones, about 80% of them singletons. Sequences were obtained from peripheral blood. These receptors came from a man aged 50-60 years with active or convalescent COVID-19. CDR3s include the opening cysteine and the closing phenylalanine or tryptophan. D genes are given only for firm matches. Not every row has a clone size; where given, it reads once, few, many or a size class.

TGTGCCAGCAGCTCGCGGGCCGATCAGCCCCAGCATTTT	CASSSRADQPQHF	.	.	TRBV7-8	TRBJ1-5
TGTGCCAGCAGCTTAGGTAGCGGGGGGGCAAACGAGCAGTACTTC	CASSLGSGGANEQYF	once	TRBD2	TRBV13	TRBJ2-7
TGTGCCAGCAGCTTGGATTTCAGGGGGCCCTCACCCCTCCACTTT	CASSLDFRGPSPLHF	.	TRBD1	TRBV5-6	TRBJ1-6
TGTGCCAGCCTTCCGGGTAGCTCCTATAATTCACCCCTCCACTTT	CASLPGSSYNSPLHF	.	.	TRBV2	TRBJ1-6
TGCGCCAGCAGCCCTGGACTGTCCGTAGGTTCACCCCTCCACTTT	CASSPGLSVGSPLHF	.	.	TRBV5-1	TRBJ1-6
TGTGCCAGCAGTGGCGACAGGGCCGGGACTGAAGCTTTCTTT	CASSGDRAGTEAFF	.	TRBD1	TRBV25-1	TRBJ1-1
TGTGCCAGCAGCAAACTCCGCGCCGAGGATTCTCGGGGGAACGAGCAGTACTTC	CASSKLRAEDSRGNEQYF	.	.	TRBV21-1	TRBJ2-7
TGTGCCACTTCGACTGAGAATGAAAAACTGTTTTTT	CATSTENEKLFF	.	.	TRBV10-3	TRBJ1-4
TGTGCCAGCAGCCAAGGTGGTCTAGCCCAAGAGACCCAGTACTTC	CASSQGGLAQETQYF	.	.	TRBV4-2	TRBJ2-5
TGTGCCAGCAGCTTAGACCCGAGGGACACCATATATTTT	CASSLDPRDTIYF	.	.	TRBV7-2	TRBJ1-3
TGTGCCAGCAGCCCAAACAGGGATGGCTACACCTTC	CASSPNRDGYTF	.	.	TRBV11-3	TRBJ1-2
TGTGCCAGCTCTCTTACAGGGAACACTGAAGCTTTCTTT	CASSLTGNTEAFF	.	.	TRBV18	TRBJ1-1
TGTGCCAGCACTCCAGCGGGGGGGCTTACCGGGGAGCTGTTTTTT	CASTPAGGLTGELFF	.	TRBD2	TRBV6-6	TRBJ2-2
TGTGCCAGTAGTCCCCGACAGGGGGCGTTCTATGGCTACACCTTC	CASSPRQGAFYGYTF	few	TRBD1	TRBV19	TRBJ1-2
TGTGCCAGCAGCTTAGGACAGGGCGATACGCAGTATTTT	CASSLGQGDTQYF	.	TRBD1	TRBV7-8	TRBJ2-3
TGCGCCAGCAGCTTCGGACAGGGGTGGGTAAATGAGCAGTTCTTC	CASSFGQGWVNEQFF	.	TRBD1	TRBV5-1	TRBJ2-1
TGCGCCAGCAGCCAAGTCGACCCTCTACAGGGGTGGAATTCACCCCTCCACTTT	CASSQVDPLQGWNSPLHF	once	TRBD1	TRBV4-1	TRBJ1-6
TGCAGTGCTAGTCCAGGGGGCGGTATGAACACTGAAGCTTTCTTT	CSASPGGGMNTEAFF	.	TRBD1	TRBV20-1	TRBJ1-1
TGTGCCAGCAGCCCTCCAACAGGCAATCAGCCCCAGCATTTT	CASSPPTGNQPQHF	.	.	TRBV28	TRBJ1-5
TGCGCCAGCAGCTTGGATGCAGGGGGAAGTGTAGGTTCACCCCTCCACTTT	CASSLDAGGSVGSPLHF	.	TRBD1	TRBV5-1	TRBJ1-6
TGCGCCAGCAGCCAAGAAATCCGAGGTTCACCCCTCCACTTT	CASSQEIRGSPLHF	few	.	TRBV4-1	TRBJ1-6
TGTGCCAGTAGTAGACAGGGTAACTATGGCTACACCTTC	CASSRQGNYGYTF	few	TRBD1	TRBV19	TRBJ1-2
TGTGCCAGCAGCGCCGGCCTCGGGGGGGCGTACAATGAGCAGTTCTTC	CASSAGLGGAYNEQFF	.	TRBD2	TRBV7-3	TRBJ2-1
TGTGCCAGCAATCGGGGGTACAATGAGCAGTTCTTC	CASNRGYNEQFF	.	.	TRBV6-5	TRBJ2-1
TGTGCCAGCAGCTTGAGTGGGGGGGGTCTACAAGAGACCCAGTACTTC	CASSLSGGGLQETQYF	.	TRBD2	TRBV5-4	TRBJ2-5
TGTGCCAGCAGCCAAGGACAGGGGGGAGATACGCAGTATTTT	CASSQGQGGDTQYF	.	TRBD1	TRBV3-1/TRBV3-2	TRBJ2-3
TGTGCCACCAGCAGCCTCGGAGACAATCAGCCCCAGCATTTT	CATSSLGDNQPQHF	.	.	TRBV15	TRBJ1-5
TGTGCCAGCGCTCGTCGGAGCGGGGGGGACCAAGAGACCCAGTACTTC	CASARRSGGDQETQYF	.	TRBD2	TRBV2	TRBJ2-5
TGTGCCAGCAGCGTTTCCGGGATGGCCCTCCACTTT	CASSVSGMALHF	.	.	TRBV25-1	TRBJ1-6
TGTGCCAGCAGTGAAGCGCGAGGGGGCACTGAAGCTTTCTTT	CASSEARGGTEAFF	once	.	TRBV6-1	TRBJ1-1
TGCGCCAGCAGCGCTCCCGGACAGGGGGGATTAAACACTGAAGCTTTCTTT	CASSAPGQGGLNTEAFF	.	TRBD1	TRBV4-1	TRBJ1-1
TGTGCCACCGCCCAAGGCGGACAAGCAGGCGAGTACTTC	CATAQGGQAGEYF	.	.	TRBV6-6	TRBJ2-7
TGTGCCATCAGTGAGCGGCAGGATAGCGATGGCTACACCTTC	CAISERQDSDGYTF	.	.	TRBV10-3	TRBJ1-2
TGTGCCAGCTCACCACGGATGCCCGGGGAGAACACTGAAGCTTTCTTT	CASSPRMPGENTEAFF	few	.	TRBV18	TRBJ1-1